This T cell receptor (beta chain) is from a study of Ad26.COV2.S vaccination and SARS-CoV-2 variants. On the study more broadly: The trial was COV1001 and the donor's arm was Ad26.COV2.S.

Treatment of the sample: around 19 received Ad26.COV2.S at low or high dose, single or two shots; about five received placebo; per-sample allocation not given. Sampling occurred on day 63 after the first vaccine or placebo injection. Recruitment in Boston yielded a donor of adult age, 18-55 years. Sequencing was performed with immunoSEQ multiplex PCR; in TCRdb, only in-frame clones are kept and a portion is missing. This table has about 350,000 clones, 86% appearing once. Per germline, CDR1 MDHEN and CDR2 SYDVKM. The CDR3 has 13 amino acids. V lost 11 bases to trimming and J lost 3 bases, with 13 bases between them. Study observations and caveats: Researchers reported similar non-spike TCR breadth in vaccine and placebo recipients.

With regard to this clone: Its antigen is still unknown.

This chain joins TRBV28 and TRBJ1-4; no clear D gene. This clonotype was sampled from a person between 18 and 60 years old who received the Ad26.COV2.S COVID-19 vaccine or a placebo. Source: peripheral blood, taken in a trial of Ad26.COV2.S vaccine versus placebo. The CDR3 region has the DNA TGTGCCGCCTGTCGAGTGCCTAATGAAAAACTGTTTTTT. Protein: CAACRVPNEKLFF.